A single T cell receptor (beta chain) is shown here with its context. Its antigen is undetermined. The CDR3 has 15 amino acids. Germline assignment: CDR1 MNHEY and CDR2 SVGAGI. Trimming took off 2 bases at V and 5 bases at J, with 13 bases between the two ends. The sample belongs to a study of radiation and T cells in renal cell carcinoma. Study-wide findings and caveats: Compared with controls, irradiated tumors had more, larger dominant CDR3 motifs. Only small tumor regions of 0.8 to 1 g were sampled.

The treatment was: treatment-naive control, cytoreductive nephrectomy. Sequencing used immunoSEQ multiplex PCR; TCRdb keeps in-frame clones, though not all of them. The data show about 3,700 clones, 76% seen once. This sample comprised tumor tissue, obtained from a patient whose treatment was nephrectomy without radiotherapy. The TCR sequence derives from a man aged 50 to 60 with renal cell carcinoma. The chain couples TRBV6-5 to TRBJ2-1, with D perhaps assigned TRBD1 or TRBD2 (5 bases each). As DNA, the CDR3 is TGTGCCAGCAGTTACGGAGGTCGGGGCCACAATGAGCAGTTCTTC. This codes for CASSYGGRGHNEQFF.